One and the same sample provided the 15 T cell receptor beta chains below, sequenced in a study of blood T cell repertoires in COVID-19. Sequencing was performed with immunoSEQ multiplex PCR; in TCRdb, only in-frame clones are kept and a portion is missing. The table lists hundreds of thousands of clones, 86% of them singletons, with more than 2% in the top ten. The sequenced sample consisted of PBMCs or T cells enriched from blood (not recorded which). The receptor set was obtained from a woman in her 50s who had recovered from COVID-19.

The CDR3 reads CASRTGKDTGELFF. CDR3 DNA sequence: TGTGCCTCTAGGACAGGGAAGGACACCGGGGAGCTGTTTTTT. The chain uses TRBV30 and TRBJ2-2, with 8 bases matching TRBD1. Germline lookup yields CDR1 GTSNPN and CDR2 SVGIG (reference sequence). The CDR3 loop spans 14 amino acids. V was clipped by 7 bases and J by 3 bases; unmatched bases: 7.

The chain couples TRBV14 to TRBJ2-1, with 11 nucleotides matching TRBD1. Trimming at V came to 1 base and at J to 3 bases, leaving 8 bases not matched to a gene. Germline V lookup: CDR1 SGHDN, CDR2 FVKESK. CDR3 length equals 18 residues. The CDR3 is CASSQAGTGGVGYNEQFF. CDR3 nucleotides: TGTGCCAGCAGCCAAGCCGGGACAGGGGGGGTAGGCTACAATGAGCAGTTCTTC.

CDR3 loop: CASRLDSRYGYTF. CDR3 DNA: TGTGCCAGCAGACTCGACAGCCGCTATGGCTACACCTTC. This chain connects TRBV28 to TRBJ1-2, with D possibly being TRBD1 (5 bases). This CDR3 spans 13 amino acids. Per the germline V gene, CDR1 is MDHEN and CDR2 is SYDVKM. V dropped 6 bases and J dropped 4 bases, with 12 bases sitting between them.

The V gene is TRBV19, the J gene TRBJ1-2; 7 bases align to TRBD1. From germline, CDR1 is LNHDA and CDR2 SQIVND (reference sequence). V was pared by 3 bases and J by 14 bases, with 15 bases of the junction left unmatched. The CDR3 is 14 amino acids. The CDR3 loop is CASSIGSTGATETF. In DNA, the CDR3 is TGTGCCAGTAGTATTGGCTCCACAGGGGCCACGGAGACCTTC.

The count of this clone is one. The chain employs TRBV5-1 and TRBJ1-2, with D hard to call. V was pared by 1 base and J by 1 base, with 5 bases between. Germline CDR1 reads SGHRS; CDR2 reads YFSETQ. The CDR3 spans 13 residues. This chain's CDR3 is CASSLQNNYGYTF. DNA of the CDR3: TGCGCCAGCAGCTTGCAGAATAACTATGGCTACACCTTC. Variable domain in full (rest from reference TRBV5-1 and TRBJ1-2): KAGVTQTPRYLIKTRGQQVTLSCSPISGHRSVSWYQQTPGQGLQFLFEYFSETQRNKGNFPGRFSGRQFSNSRSEMNVSTLELGDSALYLCASSLQNNYGYTFGSGTRLTVV.

The chain links TRBV6-5 to TRBJ2-3, with 7 bases fitting TRBD2. This CDR3 is built from 14 residues. Germline V gene sequence: CDR1 MNHEY, CDR2 SVGAGI. V lost 2 bases to trimming and J lost 10 bases; unmatched junction nucleotides: 9. The CDR3 sequence: CASSYGRERDAQYF. The DNA of the CDR3 is TGTGCCAGCAGTTACGGGCGGGAGAGGGATGCGCAGTATTTT.

This chain links TRBV10-3 with TRBJ1-4; tentative D call: TRBD1 (5 bases). Germline lookup yields CDR1 ENHRY and CDR2 SYGVKD. This CDR3 has 15 residues. The V end lost 8 bases, the J end lost 0 bases, and 13 bases lay between the germline ends. This CDR3 is CAIRGGQATNEKLFF. CDR3 coding DNA: TGTGCCATCCGGGGGGGTCAAGCAACTAATGAAAAACTGTTTTTT.

This clone appeared a few times. The CDR3 protein is CASSLTGGAGSNQPQHF. The CDR3 nucleotides read TGTGCCAGCAGTCTAACAGGGGGCGCGGGTAGCAATCAGCCCCAGCATTTT. The genes are TRBV6-6 and TRBJ1-5, with 9 bases identical to TRBD1. V lost 5 bases and J lost 0; bases outside the gene matches: 8. The CDR3 consists of 17 residues. Germline CDR1 and CDR2: MNHNY and SVGAGI (reference sequence).

V and J are TRBV6-1 and TRBJ1-6, with a tentative D call TRBD1 (6 bases). The CDR3 extends over 16 amino acids. CDR1 is MNHNS and CDR2 is SASEGT in the germline V gene. V was shortened by 2 bases and J by 5 bases, with 13 bases between the two germline ends. The chain's CDR3 is CASSERRTEDNSPLHF. CDR3 coding DNA: TGTGCCAGCAGTGAAAGGCGGACAGAAGATAATTCACCCCTCCACTTT.

Many counts were recorded for this clone. The rearrangement joins TRBV6-5 to TRBJ2-5, with D tentatively TRBD1 (6 bases). Trimming removed 5 bases at V and 1 base at J, with 14 bases between. The CDR3 sequence is 15 residues long. CDR1 and CDR2 (germline): MNHEY, SVGAGI. CDR3 sequence (DNA): TGTGCCAGCAGTCAGGGGATAGTGGGCCAAGAGACCCAGTACTTC. Translating gives CASSQGIVGQETQYF.

The chain combines TRBV2 with TRBJ1-1, with D maybe TRBD1 (5 bases). The CDR3 spans 14 residues. V was trimmed by 4 bases and J by 0 bases, leaving 9 bases between them. Germline-derived CDR1 and CDR2 are SNHLY and FYNNEI. CDR3 sequence (DNA): TGTGCCAGCAGTGCTGGACAAATGAACACTGAAGCTTTCTTT. Encoded protein: CASSAGQMNTEAFF.

The chain combines TRBV3-1 (or the pseudogene TRBV3-2) with TRBJ2-3, with TRBD2 identical over 9 bases. The CDR3 covers 17 residues. Losses at the gene ends were 0 bases for V and 8 bases for J; bases not matched to a gene: 12. Germline V gene sequence: CDR1 LGHDT, CDR2 YNNKEL (reference sequence). CDR3 loop: CASSQDVLAGAQGTQYF. CDR3 in DNA: TGTGCCAGCAGCCAAGACGTCTTAGCGGGGGCACAGGGTACGCAGTATTTT.

This clone was detected only a few times. This sequence joins TRBV5-1 and TRBJ2-5, with 16 nucleotides matching TRBD2. V lost 4 bases to trimming and J lost 4 bases; unmatched junction nucleotides: 10. The CDR3 runs to 18 residues. Germline CDR1 and CDR2: SGHRS and YFSETQ. The CDR3 DNA is TGCGCCAGCAGCCCGGGGACTAGCGGGAGGGTAGGTGGAGAGACCCAGTACTTC. The encoded protein is CASSPGTSGRVGGETQYF.

The chain employs TRBV12-3 or TRBV12-4 and TRBJ2-5, with 8 bases aligning to TRBD1. The CDR3 has 13 amino acids. After removal of 7 bases from V and 5 bases from J, the junction contained 6 bases not matched to a gene. The CDR3 loop is CASTQGATETQYF. Written as DNA, the CDR3 is TGTGCCAGCACCCAGGGGGCTACGGAGACCCAGTACTTC.

The V gene is TRBV4-2, the J gene TRBJ1-2, with TRBD1 as a possible D gene (5 bases). The CDR3 loop spans 14 amino acids. Trimming cost V 2 bases and J 2 bases, with 9 bases left between them. The germline V gene encodes CDR1 LGHNA and CDR2 YNFKEQ. The CDR3 sequence is CASSQQGTNYGYTF. In DNA form, the CDR3 reads TGTGCCAGCAGCCAACAGGGAACGAACTATGGCTACACCTTC.